The 12 T cell receptor beta chains in this list originate from one sample, sequenced in a study of blood T cell repertoires in COVID-19. TCRdb's table, derived via immunoSEQ multiplex PCR, lists solely in-frame clones and lacks some. The sample includes 90,000 or so clones, roughly 90% of them seen just once. Sequencing input: peripheral blood. The receptors come from a man older than 75 with active or convalescent COVID-19.

This clone qualifies as medium-sized. V usage is TRBV5-5 and J usage is TRBJ1-1, with 10 positions matching TRBD1. The CDR3 consists of 17 residues. V lost 5 bases, J lost 1 base, and 11 bases stayed unmatched. Germline V gene data show CDR1 as SGHKS and CDR2 as YYEKEE (reference sequence). The chain's CDR3 is CASRNAGTGDRNTEAFF. The CDR3, as DNA: TGTGCCAGCAGAAATGCCGGGACAGGGGACAGGAACACTGAAGCTTTCTTT.

This rearrangement joins TRBV18 to TRBJ2-2; 7 nucleotides agree with TRBD2. The germline CDR1 and CDR2 sequences are KGHSH and LQKENI. The CDR3 is 16 amino acids. With V trimmed by 0 bases and J by 5 bases, 6 bases remained unmatched. CDR3 DNA sequence: TGTGCCAGCTCACCACCCGGGGCGGGACTAACCGGGGAGCTGTTTTTT. This encodes CASSPPGAGLTGELFF.

This chain uses TRBV19 with TRBJ1-5; no firm D call. The CDR3 spans 13 residues. Germline CDR1 reads LNHDA; CDR2 reads SQIVND (reference sequence). V was trimmed by 1 base and J by 6 bases, leaving 7 bases between them. The CDR3 spells CASSIGYSQPQHF. The CDR3 DNA follows: TGTGCCAGTAGTATAGGGTACAGTCAGCCCCAGCATTTT.

The chain is built from TRBV28 and TRBJ1-6; 8 bases map to TRBD1. The junction had 0 bases not matched to a gene; V was cut back by 4 bases and J by 1 base. From germline, CDR1 is MDHEN and CDR2 SYDVKM. The CDR3 has 15 residues. The chain's CDR3 is CASSWTGSYNSPLHF. The CDR3 nucleotides read TGTGCCAGCAGTTGGACAGGGTCCTATAATTCACCCCTCCACTTT.

The chain carries TRBV3-1 (or the pseudogene TRBV3-2) and TRBJ2-1; 14 nucleotides agree with TRBD2. The length of the CDR3 is 16 residues. Germline CDR1 reads LGHDT; CDR2 reads YNNKEL (reference sequence). The V gene end was trimmed by 1 base and the J gene end by 6 bases; junction bases not matched to a gene: 2. The DNA of the CDR3 is TGTGCCAGCAGCCAAGCAGGGACTAGCGGGAGCAATGAGCAGTTCTTC. Translation gives CASSQAGTSGSNEQFF.

The chain combines TRBV28 with TRBJ2-1; 14 positions match TRBD2. V was pared by 10 bases and J by 9 bases, with 11 bases of the junction left unmatched. The CDR3 spans 15 residues. The V gene's germline CDR1 is MDHEN and CDR2 SYDVKM. CDR3 nucleotides: TGTGCCATCGTTACCGGGACTAGCGGGAGAGGTGAGCAGTTCTTC. The encoded protein is CAIVTGTSGRGEQFF.

The J gene is TRBJ1-5, the V gene TRBV28; D is undetermined. The CDR3 loop spans 16 amino acids. V dropped 3 bases and J dropped 7 bases, with 19 bases sitting between them. The germline V gene has CDR1 MDHEN and CDR2 SYDVKM. DNA for the CDR3: TGTGCCAGCAGTTTGGGTCATAGCGCTGCCGGGCAGCCCCAGCATTTT. This gives the protein CASSLGHSAAGQPQHF.

J is TRBJ2-7 and V is TRBV6-4; 16 bases agree with TRBD2. This CDR3 is 16 amino acids long. V lost 5 bases and J lost 3; bases outside the gene matches: 4. CDR1 is MRHNA, CDR2 SNTAGT, per germline. The CDR3 loop reads CASSIGTSGRGYEQYF. The CDR3 coding sequence is TGTGCCAGCAGTATCGGGACTAGCGGGAGGGGCTACGAGCAGTACTTC.

The rearrangement uses TRBV5-6 and TRBJ1-2, with D unclear. Per the germline V gene, CDR1 is SGHDT and CDR2 is YYEEEE. The CDR3 runs 14 residues. The V and J ends lost 5 bases and 4 bases respectively, with 15 bases between them. DNA for the CDR3: TGTGCCAGCAGTCCCGGGAGCACTATCTATGGCTACACCTTC. Translation gives CASSPGSTIYGYTF.

The chain couples TRBV6-1 to TRBJ2-3; TRBD2 matches at 8 bases. CDR1 MNHNS and CDR2 SASEGT come from the germline V gene. Trimming removed 6 bases from V and 8 bases from J; junction bases left unmatched: 16. The CDR3 has 16 amino acids. CDR3 sequence (DNA): TGTGCCAGCAGGGAAAGACTGAGGACTAGCCCCCGTACGCAGTATTTT. It translates to CASRERLRTSPRTQYF.

The chain employs TRBV14 and TRBJ2-1; TRBD1 matches at 7 bases. V was clipped by 3 bases and J by 7 bases; unmatched bases: 15. Germline CDR1 is SGHDN and CDR2 is FVKESK. The CDR3 runs to 17 residues. The CDR3: CASSHRQGVVLANEQFF. The CDR3 DNA reads TGTGCCAGCAGCCACAGACAGGGTGTAGTGTTGGCGAATGAGCAGTTCTTC. Full variable domain (missing parts from reference TRBV14 and TRBJ2-1): EAGVTQFPSHSVIEKGQTVTLRCDPISGHDNLYWYRRVMGKEIKFLLHFVKESKQDESGMPNNRFLAERTGGTYSTLKVQPAELEDSGVYFCASSHRQGVVLANEQFFGPGTRLTVL.

This clone was seen more than once but under ten times. V gene TRBV6-5 combines with J gene TRBJ2-1, with TRBD2 matching over 7 bases. Germline V CDR1 and CDR2: MNHEY, SVGAGI. With V trimmed by 7 bases and J by 1 base, 7 bases remained unmatched. There are 15 residues in the CDR3. CDR3 DNA sequence: TGTGCCAGCACCCCTGGGGGGGTTTCCTACAATGAGCAGTTCTTC. It is translated as CASTPGGVSYNEQFF.